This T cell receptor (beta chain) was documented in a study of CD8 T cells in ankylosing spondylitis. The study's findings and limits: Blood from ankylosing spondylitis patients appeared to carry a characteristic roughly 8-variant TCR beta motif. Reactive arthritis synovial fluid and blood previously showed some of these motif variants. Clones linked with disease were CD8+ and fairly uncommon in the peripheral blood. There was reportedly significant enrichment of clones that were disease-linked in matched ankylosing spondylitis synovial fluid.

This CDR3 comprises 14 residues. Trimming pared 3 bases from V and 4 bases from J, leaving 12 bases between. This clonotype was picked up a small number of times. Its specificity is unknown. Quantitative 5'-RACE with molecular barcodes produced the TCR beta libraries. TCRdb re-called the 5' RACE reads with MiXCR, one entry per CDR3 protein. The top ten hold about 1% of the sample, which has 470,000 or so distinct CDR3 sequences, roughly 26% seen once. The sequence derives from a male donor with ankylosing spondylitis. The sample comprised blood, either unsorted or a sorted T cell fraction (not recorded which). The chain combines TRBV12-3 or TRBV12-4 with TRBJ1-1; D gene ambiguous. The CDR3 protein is CASSFSVVPTEAFF. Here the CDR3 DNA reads TGTGCCAGCAGTTTTTCCGTGGTACCCACTGAAGCTTTCTTT.